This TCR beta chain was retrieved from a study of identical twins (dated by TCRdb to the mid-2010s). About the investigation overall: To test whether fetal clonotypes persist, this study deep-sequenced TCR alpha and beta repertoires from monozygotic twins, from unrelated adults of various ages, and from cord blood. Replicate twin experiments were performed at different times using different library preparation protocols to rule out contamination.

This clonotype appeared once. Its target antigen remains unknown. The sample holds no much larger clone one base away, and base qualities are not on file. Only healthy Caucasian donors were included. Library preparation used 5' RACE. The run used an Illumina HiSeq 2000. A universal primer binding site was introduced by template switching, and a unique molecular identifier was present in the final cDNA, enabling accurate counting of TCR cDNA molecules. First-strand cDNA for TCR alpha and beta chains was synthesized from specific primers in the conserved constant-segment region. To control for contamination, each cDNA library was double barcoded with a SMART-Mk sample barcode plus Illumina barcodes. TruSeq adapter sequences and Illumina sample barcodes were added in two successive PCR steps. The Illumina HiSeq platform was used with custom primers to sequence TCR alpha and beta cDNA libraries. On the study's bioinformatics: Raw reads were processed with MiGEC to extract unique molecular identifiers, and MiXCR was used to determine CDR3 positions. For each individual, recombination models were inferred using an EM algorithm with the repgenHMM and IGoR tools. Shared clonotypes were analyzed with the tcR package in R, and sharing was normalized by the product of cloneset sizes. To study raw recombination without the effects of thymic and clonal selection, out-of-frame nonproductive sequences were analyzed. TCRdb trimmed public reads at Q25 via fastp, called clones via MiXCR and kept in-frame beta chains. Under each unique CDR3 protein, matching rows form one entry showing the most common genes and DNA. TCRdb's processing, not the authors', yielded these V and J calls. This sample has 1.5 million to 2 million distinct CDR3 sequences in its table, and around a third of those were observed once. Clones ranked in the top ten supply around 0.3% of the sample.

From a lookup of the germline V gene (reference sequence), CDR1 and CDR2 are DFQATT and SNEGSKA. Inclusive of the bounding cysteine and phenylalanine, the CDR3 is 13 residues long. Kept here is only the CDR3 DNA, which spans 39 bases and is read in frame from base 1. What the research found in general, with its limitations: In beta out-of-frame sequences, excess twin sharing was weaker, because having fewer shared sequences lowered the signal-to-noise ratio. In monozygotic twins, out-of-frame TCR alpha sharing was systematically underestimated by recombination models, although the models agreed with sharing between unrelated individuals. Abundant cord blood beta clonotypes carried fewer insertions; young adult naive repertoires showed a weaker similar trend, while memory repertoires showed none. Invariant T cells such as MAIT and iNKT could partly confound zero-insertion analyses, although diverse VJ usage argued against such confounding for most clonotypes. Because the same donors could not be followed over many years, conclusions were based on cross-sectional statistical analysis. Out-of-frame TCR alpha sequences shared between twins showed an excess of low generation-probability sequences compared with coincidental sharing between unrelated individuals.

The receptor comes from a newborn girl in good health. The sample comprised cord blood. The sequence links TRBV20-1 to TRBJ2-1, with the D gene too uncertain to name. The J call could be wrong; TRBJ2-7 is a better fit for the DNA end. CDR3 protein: CSQCGSSYNEQYF. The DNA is TGCAGTCAGTGCGGCTCCTCCTACAATGAGCAGTACTTC.